This TCR beta chain was captured by sequencing in a study of shared clonotypes between healthy human individuals (TCRdb year 2020). In terms of the full investigation: A few men and a couple of women, aged 18 to 49 years, made up the cohort. Leukapheresis yielded between about 0.85 and 10 billion PBMCs per donor. Libraries were prepared and TCR repertoires were sequenced by different laboratories using diverse techniques, in order to increase sequencing depth and limit assay-specific biases. For each donor, three plates each were used for CD4 naive and CD4 memory, two plates were used for CD8 naive, and one plate was used for CD8 memory. The study deeply sequenced blood TCR repertoires of about 5 healthy adults to estimate repertoire size and the extent of clonotype sharing between individuals.

Study-level results and caveats: Incomplete sequencing was indicated by rarefaction of sorted-subset datasets, despite the large sequencing depth. Compared with non-shared clonotypes, clonotypes shared by all four sorted-subset donors had higher generation probabilities. The small number of donors limited the genetic and exposure-history diversity represented. Estimated clonotype richness was generally larger for naive than for memory subsets. Pairwise subsampling led to the expectation that sequencing depth would affect the degree of clonotype sharing among donors. Approximately 5% of naive CD4, approximately 3.7% of naive CD8, 2% to 2.5% of memory CD4, and approximately 0.39% of memory CD8 clonotypes were shared across a few donors. Only blood was sampled, and tissue TCR repertoires likely differ from those in blood.

To note about this clone: Its antigen is currently not known. The input lacks base qualities; no much larger clone sits a single base away.

The donors were healthy, HIV-negative adults with no recently reported acute infections or vaccinations. Every donor was a Caucasian adult residing in Nashville, Tennessee, USA. CD4+ T cells were enriched by magnetic negative selection; naive cells were then positively selected on CD45RA, and the negative fraction formed the memory subset. Blood was obtained by leukapheresis, after which PBMCs were separated by Ficoll-Histopaque density gradient centrifugation and cryopreserved in liquid nitrogen vapor phase. Purity and quantity of every magnetically sorted T cell population were checked by analytical flow cytometry. Each sorted fraction had its genomic DNA isolated and then quantified by UV absorbance on a Nanodrop 2000c. TCR CDR3 regions were amplified from genomic DNA by multiplex PCR using the deep immunoSEQ assay. Extracted genomic DNA from each cell subset was distributed evenly across all wells of several immunoSEQ 96-well plates, and each plate was treated as a replicate. For sorted subsets, about 200 ng genomic DNA, equal to about 30,000 T cell genomes, was loaded into each replicate PCR. The purified libraries were quantified using a Qubit 3.0 fluorometer, sized with a Bioanalyzer 2100, and then quantified again using the KAPA Library Quantification kit. Every immunoSEQ 96-well plate was sequenced on a separate single-read 150-cycle Illumina NextSeq 550 flow cell. The authors' pipeline ran thus. The immunoSEQ output contained only junctional sequences without quality scores, so filtering could not match that applied to full-length reads. Sequences were annotated with PyIR, a Python wrapper for IgBLAST v1.9, using IMGT germline references to assign V/J genes and CDR3. Reads were filtered out if the reads had weak V/J assignments (E-value above 1e-6), no CDR3, stop codons, out-of-frame junctions, or ambiguous translated residues. A V3J clonotype was defined by an identical inferred V gene, J gene, and CDR3 amino acid sequence. Percentage overlap between repertoires was computed as shared unique clonotypes divided by the size of the smaller repertoire. Repertoire richness was assessed with RTK rarefaction, the Chao1 estimator, and Recon v2.1 estimates of unobserved clonotypes. For all TCRbeta clonotypes obtained by the gDNA method from a few donors, generation probabilities were computed with OLGA. Sourced from immuneACCESS, this table was stored by TCRdb with only in-frame sequences that have V and J called. A share of the clones is absent; for the studies checked, an unresolved V gene accounts for under half, and the remainder has no known explanation. V, J and clone size were drawn from that table, and D and trimming were deduced from the DNA. Here the sample has a few million clones; over 85% occur a single time. Of the sample, 0.14% falls within the top ten clones.

The TCR originated in a man between 18 and 35 years old in good health. Sequencing was carried out using naive CD4+ T cells sorted from blood. In the paper's terms, the cell subset or site label means: CD45RA+ positively selected.

CDR3 protein: CASSHDLTGLNTEAFF. The DNA sequence is as follows: TGTGCCAGCAGCCATGACCTGACAGGGTTGAACACTGAAGCTTTCTTT. This chain is built from TRBV28 and TRBJ1-1; 7 bases in between match TRBD1. CDR3 length: 16 amino acids, cysteine to phenylalanine. Of the read, only the CDR3 DNA is kept; its 48 bases are in frame from base 1. For CDR1 and CDR2, the germline V gene lists MDHEN and SYDVKM. V and J are trimmed by 6 bases and 0 bases, and the gene matches miss 10 bases of the junction.